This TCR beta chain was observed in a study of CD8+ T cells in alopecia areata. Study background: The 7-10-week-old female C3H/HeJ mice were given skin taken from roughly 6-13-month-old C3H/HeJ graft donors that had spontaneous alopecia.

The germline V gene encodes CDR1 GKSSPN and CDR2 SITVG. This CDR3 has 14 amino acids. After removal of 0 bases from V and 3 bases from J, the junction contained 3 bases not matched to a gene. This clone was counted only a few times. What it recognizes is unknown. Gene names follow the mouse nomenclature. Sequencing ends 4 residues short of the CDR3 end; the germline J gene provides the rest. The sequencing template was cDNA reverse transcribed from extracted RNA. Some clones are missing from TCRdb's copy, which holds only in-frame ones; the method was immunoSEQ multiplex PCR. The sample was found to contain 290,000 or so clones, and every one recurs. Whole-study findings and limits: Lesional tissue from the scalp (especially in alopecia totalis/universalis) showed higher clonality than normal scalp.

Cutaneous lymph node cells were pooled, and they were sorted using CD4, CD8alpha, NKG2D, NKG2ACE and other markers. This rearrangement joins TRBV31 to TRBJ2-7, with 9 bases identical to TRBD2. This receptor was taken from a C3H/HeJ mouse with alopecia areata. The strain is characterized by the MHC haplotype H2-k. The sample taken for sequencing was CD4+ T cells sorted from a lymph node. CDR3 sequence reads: CAWSLWTGDYEQYF. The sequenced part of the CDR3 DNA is TGTGCCTGGAGTCTTTGGACTGGGGACTAT.